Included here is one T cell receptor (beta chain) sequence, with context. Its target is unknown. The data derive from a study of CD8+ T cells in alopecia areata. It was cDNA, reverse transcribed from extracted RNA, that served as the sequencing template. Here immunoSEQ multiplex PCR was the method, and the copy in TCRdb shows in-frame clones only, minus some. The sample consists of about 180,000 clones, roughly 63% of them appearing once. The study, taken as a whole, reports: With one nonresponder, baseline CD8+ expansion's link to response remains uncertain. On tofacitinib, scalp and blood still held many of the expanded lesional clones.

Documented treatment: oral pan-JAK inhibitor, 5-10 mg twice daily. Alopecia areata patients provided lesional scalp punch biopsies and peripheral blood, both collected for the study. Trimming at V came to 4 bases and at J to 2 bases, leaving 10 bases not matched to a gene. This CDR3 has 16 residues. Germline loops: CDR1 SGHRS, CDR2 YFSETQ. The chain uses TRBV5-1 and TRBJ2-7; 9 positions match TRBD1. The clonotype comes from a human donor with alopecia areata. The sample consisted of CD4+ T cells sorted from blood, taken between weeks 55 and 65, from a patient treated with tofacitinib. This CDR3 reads CASSLTGTGHPYEQYF. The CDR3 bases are TGCGCCAGCAGCCTCACGGGGACAGGGCACCCCTACGAGCAGTACTTC. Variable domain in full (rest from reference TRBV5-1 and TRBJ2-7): KAGVTQTPRYLIKTRGQQVTLSCSPISGHRSVSWYQQTPGQGLQFLFEYFSETQRNKGNFPGRFSGRQFSNSRSEMNVSTLELGDSALYLCASSLTGTGHPYEQYFGPGTRLTVT.